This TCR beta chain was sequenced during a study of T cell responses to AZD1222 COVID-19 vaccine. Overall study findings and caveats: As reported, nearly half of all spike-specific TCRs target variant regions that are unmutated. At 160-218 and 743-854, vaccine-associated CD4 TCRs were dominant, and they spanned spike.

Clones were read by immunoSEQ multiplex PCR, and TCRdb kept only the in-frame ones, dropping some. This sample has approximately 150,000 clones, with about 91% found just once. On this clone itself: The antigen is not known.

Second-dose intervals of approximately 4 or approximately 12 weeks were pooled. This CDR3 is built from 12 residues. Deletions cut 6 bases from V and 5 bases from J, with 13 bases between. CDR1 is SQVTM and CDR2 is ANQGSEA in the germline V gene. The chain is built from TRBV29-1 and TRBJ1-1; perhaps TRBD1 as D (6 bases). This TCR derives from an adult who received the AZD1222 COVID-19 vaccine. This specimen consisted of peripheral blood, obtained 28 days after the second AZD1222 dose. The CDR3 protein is CSVSGAGTEAFF. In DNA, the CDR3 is TGCAGCGTGTCAGGGGCTGGAACTGAAGCTTTCTTT.